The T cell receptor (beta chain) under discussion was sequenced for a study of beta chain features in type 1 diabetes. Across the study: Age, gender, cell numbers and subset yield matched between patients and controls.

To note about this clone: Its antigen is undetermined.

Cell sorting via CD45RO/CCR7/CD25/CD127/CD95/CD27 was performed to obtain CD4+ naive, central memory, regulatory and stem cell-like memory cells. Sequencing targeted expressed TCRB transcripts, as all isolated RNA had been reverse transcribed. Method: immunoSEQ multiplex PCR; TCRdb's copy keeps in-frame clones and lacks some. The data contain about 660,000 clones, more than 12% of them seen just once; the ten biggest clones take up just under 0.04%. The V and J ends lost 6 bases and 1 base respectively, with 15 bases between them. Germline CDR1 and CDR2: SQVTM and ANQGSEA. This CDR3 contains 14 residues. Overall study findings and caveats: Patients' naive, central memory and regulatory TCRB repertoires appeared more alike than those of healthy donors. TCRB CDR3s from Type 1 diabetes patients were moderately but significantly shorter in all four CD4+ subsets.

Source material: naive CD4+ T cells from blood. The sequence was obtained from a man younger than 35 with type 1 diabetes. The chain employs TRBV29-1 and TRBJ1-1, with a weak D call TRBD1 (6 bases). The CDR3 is CSVQPKTGNTEAFF. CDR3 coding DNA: TGCAGCGTCCAACCTAAGACAGGGAACACTGAAGCTTTCTTT.